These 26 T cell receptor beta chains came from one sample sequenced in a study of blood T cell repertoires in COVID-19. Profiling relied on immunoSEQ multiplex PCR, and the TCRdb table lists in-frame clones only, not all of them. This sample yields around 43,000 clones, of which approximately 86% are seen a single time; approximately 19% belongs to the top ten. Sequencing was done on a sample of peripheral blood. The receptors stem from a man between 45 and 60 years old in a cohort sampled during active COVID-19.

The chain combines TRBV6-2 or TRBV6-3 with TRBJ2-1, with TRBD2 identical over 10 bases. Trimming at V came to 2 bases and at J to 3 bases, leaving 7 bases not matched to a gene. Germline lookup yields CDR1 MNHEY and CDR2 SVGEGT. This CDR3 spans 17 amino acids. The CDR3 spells CASSYGSGTSDYNEQFF. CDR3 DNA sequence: TGTGCCAGCAGTTACGGTTCCGGGACTAGCGACTACAATGAGCAGTTCTTC.

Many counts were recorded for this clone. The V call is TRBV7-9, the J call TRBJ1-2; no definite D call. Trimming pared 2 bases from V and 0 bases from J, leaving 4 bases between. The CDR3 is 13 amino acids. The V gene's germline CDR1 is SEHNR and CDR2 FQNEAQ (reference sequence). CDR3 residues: CASSLTANYGYTF. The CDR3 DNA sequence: TGTGCCAGCAGCTTAACAGCTAACTATGGCTACACCTTC.

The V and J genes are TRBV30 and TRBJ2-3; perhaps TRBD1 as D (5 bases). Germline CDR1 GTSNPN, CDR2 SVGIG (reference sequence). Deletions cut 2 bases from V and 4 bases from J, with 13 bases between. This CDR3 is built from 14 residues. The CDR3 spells CAWSFQGPPDTQYF. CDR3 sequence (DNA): TGTGCCTGGAGTTTCCAGGGCCCTCCAGATACGCAGTATTTT.

CDR3 amino acids: CASSKKTEPPSYEQYV. The CDR3 nucleotides are TGTGCCAGCAGCAAAAAGACAGAACCTCCCTCCTACGAGCAGTACGTC. This rearrangement joins TRBV21-1 to TRBJ2-7; the DNA was not compared with TRBD1, the D call given in the table. TRBV21-1 is a pseudogene segment. This CDR3 has 16 amino acids.

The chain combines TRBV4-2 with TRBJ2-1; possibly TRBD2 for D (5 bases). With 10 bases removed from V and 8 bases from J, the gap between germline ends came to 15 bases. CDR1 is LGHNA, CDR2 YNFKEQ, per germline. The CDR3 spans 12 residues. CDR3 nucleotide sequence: TGTGCCACGGGTCCTCTCGGGGATGAGCAGTTCTTC. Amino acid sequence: CATGPLGDEQFF.

CDR3 in amino acids: CASSWQAREQYF. Written as DNA, the CDR3 is TGTGCCAGCAGCTGGCAGGCACGGGAGCAGTACTTC. The chain carries TRBV7-9 and TRBJ2-7, with D unresolved. With 4 bases removed from V and 7 bases from J, the gap between germline ends came to 11 bases. Germline loops: CDR1 SEHNR, CDR2 FQNEAQ (reference sequence). The CDR3 is made up of 12 amino acids. Together with reference TRBV7-9 and TRBJ2-7, the CDR3 gives the full variable domain: DTGVSQNPRHKITKRGQNVTFRCDPISEHNRLYWYRQTLGQGPEFLTYFQNEAQLEKSRLLSDRFSAERPKGSFSTLEIQRTEQGDSAMYLCASSWQAREQYFGPGTRLTVT.

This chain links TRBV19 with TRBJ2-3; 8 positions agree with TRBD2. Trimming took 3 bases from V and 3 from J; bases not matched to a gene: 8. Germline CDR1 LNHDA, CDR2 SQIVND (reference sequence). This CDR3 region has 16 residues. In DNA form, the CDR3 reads TGTGCCAGTAGTATCCAGCGGGAGTGGGGTACAGATACGCAGTATTTT. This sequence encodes CASSIQREWGTDTQYF.

The CDR3 nucleotides read TGCGCCAGCAGCTTGGCGGCGGCCCCCCAAGAGACCCAGTACTTC. This encodes CASSLAAAPQETQYF. The V gene is TRBV5-1, the J gene TRBJ2-5; no definite D call. CDR3 length: 15 amino acids. Germline CDR1 reads SGHRS; CDR2 reads YFSETQ. V gave up 0 bases and J gave up 1 base, with 10 bases separating them.

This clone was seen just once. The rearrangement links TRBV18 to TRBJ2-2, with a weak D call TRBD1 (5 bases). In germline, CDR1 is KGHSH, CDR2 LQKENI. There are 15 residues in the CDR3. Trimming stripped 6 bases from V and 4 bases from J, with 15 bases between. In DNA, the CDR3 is TGTGCCAGCTCTTCCGCAGGGCGGCGCACCGGGGAGCTGTTTTTT. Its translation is CASSSAGRRTGELFF. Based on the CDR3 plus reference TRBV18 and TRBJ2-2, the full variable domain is NAGVMQNPRHLVRRRGQEARLRCSPMKGHSHVYWYRQLPEEGLKFMVYLQKENIIDESGMPKERFSAEFPKEGPSILRIQQVVRGDSAAYFCASSSAGRRTGELFFGEGSRLTVL.

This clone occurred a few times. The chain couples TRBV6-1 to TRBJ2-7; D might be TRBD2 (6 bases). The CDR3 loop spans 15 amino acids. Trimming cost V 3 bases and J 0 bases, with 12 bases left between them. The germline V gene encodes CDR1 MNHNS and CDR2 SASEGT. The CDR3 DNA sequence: TGTGCCAGCAGTGACGGGACTCTCCCCTCCTACGAGCAGTACTTC. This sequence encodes CASSDGTLPSYEQYF.

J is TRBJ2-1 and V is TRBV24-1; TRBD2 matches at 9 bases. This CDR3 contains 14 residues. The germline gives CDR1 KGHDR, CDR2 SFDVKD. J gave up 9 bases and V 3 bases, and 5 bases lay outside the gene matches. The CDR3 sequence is CATSDSLAGAEQFF. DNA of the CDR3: TGTGCCACCAGTGATAGTTTAGCGGGGGCTGAGCAGTTCTTC.

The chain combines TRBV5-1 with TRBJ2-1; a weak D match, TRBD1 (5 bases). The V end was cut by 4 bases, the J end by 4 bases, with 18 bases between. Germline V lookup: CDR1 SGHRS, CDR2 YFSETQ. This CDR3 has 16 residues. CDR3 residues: CASSHTGDRTYNEQFF. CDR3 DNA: TGCGCCAGCAGCCACACCGGAGACAGAACTTACAATGAGCAGTTCTTC.

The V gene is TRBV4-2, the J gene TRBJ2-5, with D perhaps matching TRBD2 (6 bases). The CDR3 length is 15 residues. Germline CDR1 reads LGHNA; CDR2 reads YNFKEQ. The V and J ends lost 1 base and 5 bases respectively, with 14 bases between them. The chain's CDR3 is CASSQAPSDPETQYF. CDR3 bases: TGTGCCAGCAGCCAAGCTCCTAGCGATCCGGAGACCCAGTACTTC.

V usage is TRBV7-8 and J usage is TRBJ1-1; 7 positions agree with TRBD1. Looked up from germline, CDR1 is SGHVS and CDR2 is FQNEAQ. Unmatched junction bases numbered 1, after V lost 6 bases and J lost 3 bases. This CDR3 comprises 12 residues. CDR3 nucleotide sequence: TGTGCCAGCAGTACAGGGGACACTGAAGCTTTCTTT. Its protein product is CASSTGDTEAFF.

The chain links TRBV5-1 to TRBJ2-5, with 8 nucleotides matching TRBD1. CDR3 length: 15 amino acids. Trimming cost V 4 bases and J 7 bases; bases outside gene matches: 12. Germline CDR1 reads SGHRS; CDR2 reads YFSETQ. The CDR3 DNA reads TGCGCCAGCAGCCGGACAGGGATTGGGGAAGGGACCCAGTACTTC. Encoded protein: CASSRTGIGEGTQYF.

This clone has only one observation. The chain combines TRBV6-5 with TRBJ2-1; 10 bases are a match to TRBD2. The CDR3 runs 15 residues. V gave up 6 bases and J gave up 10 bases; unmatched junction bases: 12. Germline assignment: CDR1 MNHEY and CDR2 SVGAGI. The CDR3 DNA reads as TGTGCCAGCAGAGTAGCGGGAGGCGCTGCTGAGGAGCAGTTCTTC. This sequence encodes CASRVAGGAAEEQFF.

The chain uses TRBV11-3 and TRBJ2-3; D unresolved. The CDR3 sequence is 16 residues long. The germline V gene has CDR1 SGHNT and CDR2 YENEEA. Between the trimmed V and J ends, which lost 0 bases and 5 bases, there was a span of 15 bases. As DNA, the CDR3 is TGTGCCAGCAGCTTAGAGGGCTCAAACCCAAGAGATACGCAGTATTTT. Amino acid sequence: CASSLEGSNPRDTQYF.

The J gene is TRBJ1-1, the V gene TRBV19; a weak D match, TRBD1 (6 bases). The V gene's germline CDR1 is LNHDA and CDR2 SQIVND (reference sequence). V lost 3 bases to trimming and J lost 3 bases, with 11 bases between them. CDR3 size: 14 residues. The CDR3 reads CASSMGGAHTEAFF. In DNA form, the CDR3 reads TGTGCCAGTAGTATGGGGGGGGCTCACACTGAAGCTTTCTTT.

The CDR3 here is CASSYSGGYSNQPQHF. CDR3 nucleotides: TGTGCCAGCAGTTACTCGGGGGGTTATAGCAATCAGCCCCAGCATTTT. The chain employs TRBV6-2 or TRBV6-3 and TRBJ1-5; D possibly corresponds to TRBD1 (5 bases). Per germline, CDR1 MNHEY and CDR2 SVGEGT. The CDR3 runs to 16 residues. V was shortened by 0 bases and J by 0 bases, with 9 bases between the two germline ends.

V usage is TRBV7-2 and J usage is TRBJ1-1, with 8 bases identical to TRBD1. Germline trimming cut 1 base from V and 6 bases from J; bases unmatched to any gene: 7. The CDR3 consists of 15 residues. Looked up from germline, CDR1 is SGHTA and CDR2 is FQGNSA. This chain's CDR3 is CASSLGSTGVAEAFF. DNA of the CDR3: TGTGCCAGCAGCTTAGGCTCGACAGGGGTTGCTGAAGCTTTCTTT.

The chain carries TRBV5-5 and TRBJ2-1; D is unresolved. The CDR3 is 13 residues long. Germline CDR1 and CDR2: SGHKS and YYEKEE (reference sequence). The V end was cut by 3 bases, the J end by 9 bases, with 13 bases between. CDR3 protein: CASSSRSGIEQFF. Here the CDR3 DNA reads TGTGCCAGCAGCTCGAGGTCCGGCATTGAGCAGTTCTTC.

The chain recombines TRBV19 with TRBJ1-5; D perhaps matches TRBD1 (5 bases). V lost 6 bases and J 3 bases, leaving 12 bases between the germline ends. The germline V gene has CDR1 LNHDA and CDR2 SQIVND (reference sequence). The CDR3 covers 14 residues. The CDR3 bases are TGTGCCAGTAGCGCGGGACCGAACAATCAGCCCCAGCATTTT. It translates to CASSAGPNNQPQHF.

The CDR3, as DNA: TGTGCCAGCAGTCCAGAGGGGTCTAGCGGGGGGTTGAACACCGGGGAGCTGTTTTTT. Amino acids: CASSPEGSSGGLNTGELFF. V is TRBV11-2 and J is TRBJ2-2, with 11 bases that match TRBD2. The CDR3 covers 19 residues. Germline trimming cut 6 bases from V and 1 base from J; bases unmatched to any gene: 13. Germline loops: CDR1 SGHAT, CDR2 FQNNGV.

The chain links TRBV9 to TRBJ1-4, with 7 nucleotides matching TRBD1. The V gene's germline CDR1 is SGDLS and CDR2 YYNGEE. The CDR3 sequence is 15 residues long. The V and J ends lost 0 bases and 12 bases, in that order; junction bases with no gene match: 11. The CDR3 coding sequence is TGTGCCAGCAGCGTAGATGGGGACAGCCGACAGGAACTGTTTTTT. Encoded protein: CASSVDGDSRQELFF.

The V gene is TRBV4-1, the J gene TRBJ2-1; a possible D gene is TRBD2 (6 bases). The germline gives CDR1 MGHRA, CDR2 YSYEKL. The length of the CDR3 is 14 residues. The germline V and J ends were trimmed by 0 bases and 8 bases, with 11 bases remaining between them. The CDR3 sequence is CASSQDREDDEQFF. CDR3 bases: TGCGCCAGCAGCCAAGATAGGGAGGACGATGAGCAGTTCTTC.

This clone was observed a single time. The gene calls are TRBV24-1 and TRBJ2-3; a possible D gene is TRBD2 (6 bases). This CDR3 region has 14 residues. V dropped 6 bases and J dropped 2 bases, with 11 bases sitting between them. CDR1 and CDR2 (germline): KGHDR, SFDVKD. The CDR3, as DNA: TGTGCCACCAGTCTAGCGAGATCCACAGATACGCAGTATTTT. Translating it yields CATSLARSTDTQYF.